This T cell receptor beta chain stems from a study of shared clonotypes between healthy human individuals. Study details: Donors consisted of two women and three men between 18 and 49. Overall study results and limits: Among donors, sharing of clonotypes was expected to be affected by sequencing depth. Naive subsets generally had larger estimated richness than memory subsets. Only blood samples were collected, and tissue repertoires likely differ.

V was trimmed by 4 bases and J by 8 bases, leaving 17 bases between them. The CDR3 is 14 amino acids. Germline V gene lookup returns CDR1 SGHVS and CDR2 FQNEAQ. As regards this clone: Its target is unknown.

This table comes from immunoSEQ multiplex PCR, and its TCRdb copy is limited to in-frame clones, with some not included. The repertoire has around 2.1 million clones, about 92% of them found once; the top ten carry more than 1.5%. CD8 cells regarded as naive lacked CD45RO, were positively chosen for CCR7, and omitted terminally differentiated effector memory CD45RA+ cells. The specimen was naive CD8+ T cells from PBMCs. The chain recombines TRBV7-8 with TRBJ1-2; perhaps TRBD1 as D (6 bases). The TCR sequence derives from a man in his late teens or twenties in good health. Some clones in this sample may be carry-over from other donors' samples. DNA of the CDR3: TGTGCCAGCAGCTGGGACTTCGGGGGCGACGGCTACACCTTC. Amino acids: CASSWDFGGDGYTF.